Listed below are T cell receptor beta chains from one sample, sequenced in a study of blood T cell repertoires in COVID-19. TCRdb keeps only in-frame clones here, not all; method: immunoSEQ multiplex PCR. The data hold approximately 170,000 clones, with more than 90% observed a single time. The sample comprised peripheral blood. These receptors were obtained from a man aged 60 to 69 with active or convalescent COVID-19. CDR3s leave out the opening cysteine and the closing phenylalanine or tryptophan.

j_call v_call cdr3_aa
TRBJ1-1 TRBV6-5 ASSYWGRDSEAF
TRBJ1-2 TRBV10-3 AIKTNGQLYGYT
TRBJ1-2 TRBV19 ASSPWTGDGYT
TRBJ2-2 TRBV3-1/TRBV3-2 ASSPRGSTGELF
TRBJ2-5 TRBV2 ASSFDLRGGETQY
TRBJ2-3 TRBV7-2 ASSPLPGGSSIDTQY
TRBJ2-1 TRBV10-3 AITGEYNEQF
TRBJ2-1 TRBV25-1 ASSERDSRNEQF
TRBJ2-2 TRBV19 ASSINSGELF
TRBJ2-1 TRBV6-6 ASSYAGTGIYNEQF
TRBJ2-5 TRBV18 ASSPLFLSGREETQY
TRBJ1-1 TRBV2 ASSFSGRETEAF
TRBJ2-2 TRBV6-5 ATDPGGNTGELF
TRBJ1-2 TRBV29-1 SVEVGTGGHYGYT
TRBJ1-5 TRBV19 ASSIGVNNQPQH
TRBJ1-6 TRBV28 ASSSTGDYNSPLH
TRBJ2-7 TRBV15 ATSRDIGQGFEQY
TRBJ1-2 TRBV18 ASSPGEGYT
TRBJ1-6 TRBV6-5 ASSPRTGDNSPLH
TRBJ1-4 TRBV5-1 ASSSDRGRVSGNEKLF
TRBJ2-7 TRBV5-6 ASSWRDSSYEQY
TRBJ1-2 TRBV6-1 ASSEFSRTPYGYT
TRBJ1-2 TRBV7-9 ASSLGLYGYT
TRBJ1-1 TRBV6-5 ASSYQTGSGTEAF
TRBJ1-2 TRBV2 ASSAKGQGPYGYT
TRBJ2-1 TRBV7-9 ASSRSRTGVSYNEQF
TRBJ2-2 TRBV2 ASSEGRTGNTGELF
TRBJ2-2 TRBV10-2 ASSEQTGITGELF
TRBJ2-5 TRBV12-3/TRBV12-4 ASSLREGETQY
TRBJ2-7 TRBV6-5 ASRQGPSYEQY
TRBJ1-1 TRBV6-1 ASSEGAEARAF
TRBJ1-1 TRBV6-2/TRBV6-3 ASSYSKPGRGTEAF
TRBJ2-7 TRBV3-1/TRBV3-2 ASSPGWAGGFYEQY
TRBJ2-4 TRBV27 ASSPSTGGRVQY
TRBJ1-6 TRBV6-5 ASSYSGGYNSPLH
TRBJ1-1 TRBV3-1/TRBV3-2 ASSPSGQLNTEAF
TRBJ2-3 TRBV7-6 ASSLEGGGRSTDTQY
TRBJ1-1 TRBV30 AWARILNTEAF
TRBJ1-2 TRBV27 ASSPTGAHNYGYT
TRBJ1-2 TRBV27 ASSQQGAPFYGYT
TRBJ2-5 TRBV7-9 ASSYGGQGGETQY
TRBJ2-1 TRBV6-1 ASSEAGLAPYNEQF
TRBJ2-3 TRBV6-6 ASSPLGAPKDTQY
TRBJ1-1 TRBV27 ASSLFRLGPPGEAF
TRBJ2-1 TRBV10-3 AISEPSGRYNEQF
TRBJ2-7 TRBV3-1/TRBV3-2 ASSYSPGLGGYEQY
TRBJ2-1 TRBV6-5 ASSYSPSSYNEQF
TRBJ1-6 TRBV25-1 ASSVPGTGGSPLH
TRBJ1-1 TRBV6-2/TRBV6-3 ASSYADTGFEAF
TRBJ1-4 TRBV2 ASSEVGGWVNEKLF
TRBJ2-5 TRBV18 ASSPSSGIQETQY
TRBJ2-5 TRBV5-1 ASSLGRGETQY
TRBJ1-5 TRBV2 ASSEQALTDQPQH
TRBJ2-7 TRBV18 ASSLERQGNFGEQY
TRBJ2-5 TRBV11-2 ASSLDRSQGGTQY
TRBJ2-5 TRBV4-2 ASSQDRGLAGRETQY
TRBJ1-4 TRBV18 ASSHGTGEEKLF